In its sample, the clone carrying this TCR beta chain was seen many times. Its antigen is unknown. The data were taken from a study of CD8 T cells in ankylosing spondylitis. Study-wide findings and caveats: Disease-linked clones were found to be CD8+ and relatively rare in peripheral blood. A motif in TCR beta, a set of under ten highly homologous variants, appeared characteristic of ankylosing spondylitis blood. Earlier literature documents some of the motif variants in reactive arthritis synovial fluid and blood.

V lost 8 bases to trimming and J lost 2 bases, with 18 bases between them. Germline CDR1 is MDHEN and CDR2 is SYDVKM. This CDR3 is built from 15 residues. TCRdb itself ran the 5' RACE reads through MiXCR, one entry per CDR3 protein. The data contain roughly 490,000 distinct CDR3 sequences, about 5.2% of them singletons. This receptor was identified in a male donor with ankylosing spondylitis. Sequencing was done on a sample of blood, either unsorted or a sorted T cell fraction (not recorded which). V gene TRBV28 combines with J gene TRBJ1-1; D is ambiguous. CDR3 sequence reads: CASGSTPWGNTEAFF. Here the CDR3 DNA reads TGTGCCAGCGGGTCCACACCTTGGGGAAACACTGAAGCTTTCTTT.